This T cell receptor beta chain was profiled in a study of response to subunit inactivated influenza vaccine. TCRdb called the RT-PCR reads again in MiXCR, with one record for every CDR3 protein. Here the sample spans around 600,000 distinct CDR3 sequences, about 11% being singletons. Germline lookup yields CDR1 SGHTA and CDR2 FQGTGA. Deletions cut 0 bases from V and 10 bases from J, with 10 bases between. The CDR3 runs 13 residues. Separately, the same data were catalogued under a study of T cells expressing NK-cell markers. From that report: Making the TCR beta cDNA relied on 5'RACE template switching with UMIs. CD8+ T cells in roughly six donors included dominant NKG2C+ clonotypes at about 1.0-8%.

This TCR came from a man aged 50 to 59 who received an inactivated influenza vaccine. Sequencing used PBMCs from blood, obtained on the day of vaccination. The gene calls are TRBV7-3 and TRBJ2-1; D ambiguous. The CDR3 loop reads CASSLTKGKEQFF. CDR3 DNA: TGTGCCAGCAGCTTAACGAAAGGGAAAGAGCAGTTCTTC.